Listed below are T cell receptor beta chains from one sample, sequenced in a study of siplizumab effects on memory and regulatory T cells. Repertoires were generated with immunoSEQ multiplex PCR, while TCRdb's copy carries only in-frame clones and drops some. The sample holds about 82,000 clones, 87% seen once. The sequenced sample consisted of Tregs sorted from blood. All receptors derive from a human donor in good health. The CDR3 runs from the conserved cysteine through the conserved F or W. Fields, in order: clone size, D gene, V gene, J gene, CDR3 DNA, CDR3 protein. D genes are given only for firm matches. A row's size may be missing; if present it is once, few, many or a size class.

>once|TRBD2|TRBV5-8|TRBJ2-7
TGTGCCAGCAGCCACATTCGGGGGGCCTACGAGCAGTACTTC
CASSHIRGAYEQYF
>.|.|TRBV7-9|TRBJ1-2
TGTGCCAGCAGCTTAGAATTTGGCGGCTACACCTTC
CASSLEFGGYTF
>.|.|TRBV5-6|TRBJ1-2
TGTGCCAGCAGCTTACCTTCAGGGGGCTACACCTTC
CASSLPSGGYTF
>.|.|TRBV7-9|TRBJ1-6
TGTGCCAGCAGCTTAGATCGGATAATGTCACCCCTCCACTTT
CASSLDRIMSPLHF
>.|.|TRBV6-1|TRBJ1-2
TGTGCCAGCACCCGAATGGGAGGAGGCTACACCTTC
CASTRMGGGYTF
>.|.|TRBV4-1|TRBJ1-4
TGCGCCAGCAGCCAACCCCAGGGGACATATGAAAAACTGTTTTTT
CASSQPQGTYEKLFF
>.|.|TRBV6-1|TRBJ1-4
TGTGCCAGCAGTGAACACGTGGGGCGGGAAAAACTGTTTTTT
CASSEHVGREKLFF
>once|.|TRBV28|TRBJ2-5
TGTGCCAGCAGTTTGGTAGGGTTTCTGGAGACCCAGTACTTC
CASSLVGFLETQYF
>.|.|TRBV18|TRBJ2-7
TGTGCCAGCTCACCAGCAATACAGGCCTGGGGGCAGGGGATTTACGAGCAGTACTTC
CASSPAIQAWGQGIYEQYF
>.|TRBD1|TRBV18|TRBJ1-1
TGTGCCAGCTCACCGCGTCCGCAGGGGGTGGTCACTGAAGCTTTCTTT
CASSPRPQGVVTEAFF
>.|.|TRBV18|TRBJ1-3
TGTGCCAGCTCCAAGGGGTATGCGAGCTCTGGAAACACCATATATTTT
CASSKGYASSGNTIYF
>once|TRBD2|TRBV27|TRBJ2-7
TGTGCCAGCAGTTTTGCGGGGGGCTACGAGCAGTACTTC
CASSFAGGYEQYF
>.|TRBD1|TRBV5-1|TRBJ1-4
TGCGCCAGCATGGGACAGGGGGCCCTTAATGAAAAACTGTTTTTT
CASMGQGALNEKLFF
>.|TRBD2|TRBV11-2|TRBJ2-2
TGTGCCAGCACCAAATACGGGGGGGCGGGCACCGGGGAGCTGTTTTTT
CASTKYGGAGTGELFF
>.|.|TRBV7-2|TRBJ2-1
TGTGCCAGCAGCTCCAGACTAGTAGGGCAGTTCTTC
CASSSRLVGQFF
>few|TRBD2|TRBV5-1|TRBJ2-2
TGCGCCAGCAGCTTGGCCCCCGGGACTAGCGGGGGGGGAGCGAACACCGGGGAGCTGTTTTTT
CASSLAPGTSGGGANTGELFF
>.|.|TRBV5-1|TRBJ2-7
TGCGCCAGCAGCTCCCGGGACCACCACTACGAGCAGTACTTC
CASSSRDHHYEQYF
>.|.|TRBV15|TRBJ1-6
TGTGCCACCAGCAGACAGGGGTACAATAATTCACCCCTCCACTTT
CATSRQGYNNSPLHF
>once|.|TRBV6-1|TRBJ2-5
TGTGCCAGCAGAGGCGGGGGCGTCGAGACCCAGTACTTC
CASRGGGVETQYF
>.|.|TRBV5-6|TRBJ2-3
TGTGCCAGCAGCTTGGGTTATATTAGAGATACGCAGTATTTT
CASSLGYIRDTQYF
>.|.|TRBV5-1|TRBJ2-7
TGCGCCAGCAGCTTAGGGGTCTCCTACGAGCAGTACTTC
CASSLGVSYEQYF
>few|TRBD2|TRBV11-2|TRBJ2-5
TGTGCCAGCAGCCCCGGACTAGCGGAGTACCAAGAGACCCAGTACTTC
CASSPGLAEYQETQYF